The clone carrying this T cell receptor (beta chain) was detected ten times or more. Its antigen remains unidentified. Germline V gives CDR1 SGHTS, CDR2 YDEGEE. Trimming removed 0 bases from V and 1 base from J, with 13 bases in between. The CDR3 is 16 residues long. Amplification yielded TCR beta CDR3 regions, with RNA transcripts as the source. First-round RT-PCR of the TCR CDR3 relied on the HTBI primer set. One entry per CDR3 protein, called by TCRdb with MiXCR from the multiplex PCR reads. The sample has hundreds of thousands of distinct CDR3 sequences; 12% to 15% are singletons. This specimen comes from a study of T cells in Graves' hyperthyroidism and ophthalmopathy. Overall study findings and caveats: The model predicted ophthalmopathy a median around six months before onset.

The TCR was taken from a woman under 30 with Graves' hyperthyroidism. This chain links TRBV5-8 with TRBJ1-1; D call uncertain. Source material: blood. The CDR3 is CASSLATGRTNTEAFF. The CDR3 nucleotides read TGTGCCAGCAGCTTGGCGACGGGCAGGACGAACACTGAAGCTTTCTTT.